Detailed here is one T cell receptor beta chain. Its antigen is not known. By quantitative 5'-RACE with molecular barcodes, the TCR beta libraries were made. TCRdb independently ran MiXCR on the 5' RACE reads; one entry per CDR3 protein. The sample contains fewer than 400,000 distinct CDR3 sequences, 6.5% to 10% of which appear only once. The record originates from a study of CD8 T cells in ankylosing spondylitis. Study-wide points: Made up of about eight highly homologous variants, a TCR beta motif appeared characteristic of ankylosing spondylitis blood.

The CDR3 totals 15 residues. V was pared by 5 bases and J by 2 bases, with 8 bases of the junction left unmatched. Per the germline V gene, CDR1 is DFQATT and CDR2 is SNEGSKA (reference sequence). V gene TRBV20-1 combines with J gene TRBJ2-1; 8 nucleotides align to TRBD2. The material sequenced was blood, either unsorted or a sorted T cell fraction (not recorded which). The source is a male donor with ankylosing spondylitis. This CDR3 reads CSALGGGLAYNEQFF. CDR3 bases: TGCAGTGCTCTAGGCGGGGGACTAGCCTACAATGAGCAGTTCTTC.